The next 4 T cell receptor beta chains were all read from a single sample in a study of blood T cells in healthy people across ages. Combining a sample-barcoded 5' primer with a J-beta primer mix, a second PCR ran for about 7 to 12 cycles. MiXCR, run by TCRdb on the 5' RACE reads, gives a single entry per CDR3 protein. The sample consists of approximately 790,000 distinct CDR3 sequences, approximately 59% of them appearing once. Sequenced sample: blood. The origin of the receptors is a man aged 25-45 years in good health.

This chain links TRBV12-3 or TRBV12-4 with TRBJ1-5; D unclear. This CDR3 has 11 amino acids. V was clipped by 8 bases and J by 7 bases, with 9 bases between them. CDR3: CASGGLQPQHF. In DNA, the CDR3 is TGTGCCAGCGGCGGTCTCCAGCCCCAGCATTTT.

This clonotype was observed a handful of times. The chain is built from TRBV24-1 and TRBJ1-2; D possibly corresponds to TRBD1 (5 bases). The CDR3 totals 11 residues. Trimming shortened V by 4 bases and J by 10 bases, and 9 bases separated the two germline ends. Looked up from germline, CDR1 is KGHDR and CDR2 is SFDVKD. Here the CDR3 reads CATSEGRNYTF. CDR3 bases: TGTGCCACCAGTGAGGGACGGAACTACACCTTC.

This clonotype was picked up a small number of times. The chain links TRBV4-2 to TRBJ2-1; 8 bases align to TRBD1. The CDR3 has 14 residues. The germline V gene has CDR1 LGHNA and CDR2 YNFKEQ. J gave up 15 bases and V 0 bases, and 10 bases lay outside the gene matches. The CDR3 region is CASSQEQGARATFF. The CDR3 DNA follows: TGTGCCAGCAGCCAAGAGCAGGGGGCCCGAGCCACGTTCTTC.

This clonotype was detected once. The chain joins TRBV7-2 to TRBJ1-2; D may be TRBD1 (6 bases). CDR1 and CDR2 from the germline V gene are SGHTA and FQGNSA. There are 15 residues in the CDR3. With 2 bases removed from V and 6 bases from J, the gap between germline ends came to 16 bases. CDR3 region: CASSLTEGGYDGYTF. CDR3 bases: TGTGCCAGCAGCTTAACGGAGGGGGGTTATGATGGCTACACCTTC.